A single sample is the source of the 7 T cell receptor beta chains below, sequenced in a study of vaccination and CD4 T cells after COVID-19 (dated by TCRdb to between 2022 and 2023). The sample's treatment or condition label, decoded: approximately nine-day PBMC culture with coronavirus spike peptide pools or control peptides (ViraFEST assay). Libraries were made using PCR. For sequencing, an Illumina iSeq 100 was employed. TCR sequencing of DNA from cultured CD4+ T cells used the Oncomine TCR Beta short-read assay at the Johns Hopkins FTIC core. TCRdb trimmed the raw reads at Q25, called clones with MiXCR and kept productive beta chains. Rows with one shared CDR3 protein collapse into an entry with the most common genes and DNA. The sample includes 15,000 to 18,000 distinct CDR3 sequences, with 58% observed a single time. The top ten constitute approximately 12% of the sample. The antigens of these receptors remain unknown.

What was sequenced was CD4+ T cells from blood, cultured in vitro. Receptors were obtained from a human donor who had recovered from COVID-19.

The gene calls are TRBV7-3 and TRBJ2-1, with 8 bases aligning to TRBD2. The CDR3 totals 15 residues. J was trimmed by 5 bases and V by 3 bases; bases with no gene match: 6. The germline gives CDR1 SGHTA, CDR2 FQGTGA. CDR3 sequence: CASSLVAGINNEQFF. CDR3 nucleotide sequence: TGTGCCAGCAGCTTGGTAGCGGGGATAAACAATGAGCAGTTCTTC. The variable domain in full, with the rest retrieved from reference TRBV7-3 and TRBJ2-1, is GAGVSQTPSNKVTEKGKYVELRCDPISGHTALYWYRQSLGQGPEFLIYFQGTGAADDSGLPNDRFFAVRPEGSVSTLKIQRTERGDSAVYLCASSLVAGINNEQFFGPGTRLTVL.

The chain links TRBV5-1 to TRBJ1-2; a possible D gene is TRBD1 (5 bases). Germline V lookup: CDR1 SGHRS, CDR2 YFSETQ. Trimming removed 4 bases at V and 0 bases at J, with 13 bases between. CDR3 length: 15 residues. The CDR3 nucleotides are TGCGCCAGCAGCCCTGGGACGAAAGCTAACTATGGCTACACCTTC. Its protein is CASSPGTKANYGYTF. Filled out from reference TRBV5-1 and TRBJ1-2, the complete variable domain reads KAGVTQTPRYLIKTRGQQVTLSCSPISGHRSVSWYQQTPGQGLQFLFEYFSETQRNKGNFPGRFSGRQFSNSRSEMNVSTLELGDSALYLCASSPGTKANYGYTFGSGTRLTVV.

V usage is TRBV30 and J usage is TRBJ1-2, with D possibly being TRBD1 (6 bases). Germline CDR1 GTSNPN, CDR2 SVGIG (reference sequence). The CDR3 extends over 11 amino acids. The V end was cut by 0 bases, the J end by 7 bases, with 6 bases between. In nucleotides, the CDR3 is TGTGCCTGGAGTGTAGGGGGTGGCTACACCTTC. Amino acids: CAWSVGGGYTF.

The gene calls are TRBV12-3 or TRBV12-4 and TRBJ1-1, with D maybe TRBD1 (5 bases). V lost 1 base and J lost 5, with 14 bases in between. The CDR3 runs to 15 residues. The CDR3 reads CASSLGQGRMTEAFF. DNA of the CDR3: TGTGCCAGCAGTTTAGGTCAGGGAAGAATGACTGAAGCTTTCTTT.

The V gene is TRBV12-3 or TRBV12-4, the J gene TRBJ2-1; D is ambiguous. The CDR3 covers 14 residues. Trimming removed 4 bases from V and 0 bases from J, with 7 bases in between. CDR3 nucleotides: TGTGCCAGCAGTTCAGCAGCCTCCTACAATGAGCAGTTCTTC. Residues: CASSSAASYNEQFF.

The chain couples TRBV20-1 to TRBJ1-1; D ambiguous. Germline values: CDR1 DFQATT, CDR2 SNEGSKA (reference sequence). The CDR3 covers 16 residues. The V gene lost 1 base and the J gene lost 0 bases, with 15 bases spanning the gap. The CDR3 loop is CSARVGGVGMNTEAFF. CDR3 sequence (DNA): TGCAGTGCTAGAGTGGGCGGGGTCGGGATGAACACTGAAGCTTTCTTT.

This chain joins TRBV6-2 or TRBV6-3 and TRBJ1-1, with D maybe TRBD1 (5 bases). Trimming shortened V by 2 bases and J by 0 bases, and 10 bases separated the two germline ends. Germline-derived CDR1 and CDR2 are MNHEY and SVGEGT. The CDR3 runs 15 residues. The CDR3 loop reads CASSYQGGLNTEAFF. The DNA for the CDR3 is TGTGCCAGCAGTTACCAGGGCGGGTTGAACACTGAAGCTTTCTTT.